This TCR beta chain appears in the sequencing data of a study of T cells in Graves' hyperthyroidism and ophthalmopathy. Researchers amplified the TCR beta CDR3 regions from RNA transcripts. TCR CDR3 regions were first amplified by RT-PCR with HTBI primers. TCRdb analysed the multiplex PCR reads with MiXCR anew, one entry per CDR3 protein. The data contain 600,000 to 700,000 distinct CDR3 sequences, 45% of them singletons. The CDR3 runs to 15 residues. The V and J ends lost 5 bases and 2 bases, in that order; junction bases with no gene match: 7. Germline CDR1 is SGHTA and CDR2 is FQGNSA. This TCR derives from an adult man with Graves' disease, either hyperthyroidism or ophthalmopathy (not recorded which). The sequenced sample consisted of peripheral blood or thyroid tissue (not recorded which). The chain recombines TRBV7-2 with TRBJ1-2; 8 nucleotides agree with TRBD1. CDR3: CASSQDRELNYGYTF. Written as DNA, the CDR3 is TGTGCCAGCAGCCAGGACAGGGAACTAAACTATGGCTACACCTTC.